This T cell receptor (beta chain) was captured by sequencing in a study of cytomegalovirus exposure and HLA in healthy donors. V was pared by 10 bases and J by 7 bases, with 10 bases between. Germline-derived CDR1 and CDR2 are MNHNY and SVGAGI (reference sequence). This CDR3 contains 11 residues. PCR primers comprised 60 Vbeta and 13 Jbeta primers. Clones were read by immunoSEQ multiplex PCR, and TCRdb kept only the in-frame ones, dropping some. The sample records about 130,000 clones, about 85% being singletons. This TCR came from a woman under 40 in good health and CMV-seropositive. The rearrangement links TRBV6-6 to TRBJ1-4; weak D call: TRBD1 (5 bases). Sequenced input: PBMCs. DNA of the CDR3: TGTGCCACCTCGGGGGGTGAAAAACTGTTTTTT. It encodes CATSGGEKLFF.